Listed below are T cell receptor beta chains from one sample, sequenced in a study of cytomegalovirus exposure and HLA in healthy donors. Using immunoSEQ multiplex PCR, the repertoire was profiled, and TCRdb retains in-frame clones only, with some absent. The sample holds more than 100,000 clones, approximately 80% seen once. Sequencing used PBMCs. The receptor set was obtained from a man aged 45-60 years in good health and CMV-seronegative. The CDR3 runs from the conserved cysteine through the conserved F or W. A D gene is named only where the DNA matches it firmly. Where a row states a size, it is once, few, many or the class of an expanded clone; other rows omit it.

V,D,size,J,CDR3,DNA
TRBV30,TRBD1,NA,TRBJ1-2,CAWSRQGYGYTF,TGTGCCTGGAGTCGACAGGGCTATGGCTACACCTTC
TRBV10-3,TRBD1,NA,TRBJ2-7,CAISEVTGLGEQYF,TGTGCCATCAGTGAGGTGACAGGGCTCGGCGAGCAGTACTTC
TRBV11-2,NA,NA,TRBJ1-6,CASSLGAGVLLNSPLHF,TGTGCCAGCAGCTTAGGGGCAGGGGTATTACTCAATTCACCCCTCCACTTT
TRBV7-9,NA,NA,TRBJ2-3,CASSSQTWTVHTQYF,TGTGCCAGCAGCTCACAGACCTGGACAGTTCATACGCAGTATTTT
TRBV28,NA,NA,TRBJ1-2,CASSFPGRVEGYTF,TGTGCCAGCAGTTTTCCCGGCAGGGTGGAGGGCTACACCTTC
TRBV7-7,NA,once,TRBJ2-3,CASSLGGPSTDTQYF,TGTGCTAGCAGCTTAGGGGGGCCTAGCACAGATACGCAGTATTTT
TRBV30,NA,NA,TRBJ1-5,CAWSVGGSNQPQHF,TGTGCCTGGAGTGTAGGGGGTAGCAATCAGCCCCAGCATTTT
TRBV4-3,TRBD2,once,TRBJ2-3,CASSQDVAGALTDTQYF,TGCGCCAGCAGCCAAGATGTAGCGGGAGCACTCACAGATACGCAGTATTTT
TRBV5-1,TRBD1,NA,TRBJ2-7,CASRDGQATAEQYF,TGCGCCAGCAGGGACGGACAGGCTACGGCCGAGCAGTACTTC
TRBV13,TRBD1,NA,TRBJ2-2,CASSLGDRGSGGELFF,TGTGCCAGCAGCTTAGGGGACAGGGGATCTGGCGGGGAGCTGTTTTTT
TRBV7-2,NA,NA,TRBJ1-2,CASSIGPGGYGYTF,TGTGCCAGCAGCATCGGACCCGGGGGCTATGGCTACACCTTC
TRBV28,TRBD1,NA,TRBJ2-7,CASSPMTGGYEQYF,TGTGCCAGCAGTCCCATGACAGGGGGCTACGAGCAGTACTTC
TRBV4-3,TRBD2,NA,TRBJ2-3,CASSQVGLAGGWGPDTQYF,TGCGCCAGCAGCCAAGTGGGACTAGCGGGGGGCTGGGGCCCAGATACGCAGTATTTT
TRBV27,NA,NA,TRBJ1-2,CASSSGAGVGYTF,TGTGCCAGCAGTTCGGGGGCGGGGGTTGGCTACACCTTC
TRBV27,TRBD1,NA,TRBJ1-4,CASSPGTGLEKLFF,TGTGCCAGCAGTCCCGGGACAGGGCTCGAAAAACTGTTTTTT
TRBV19,TRBD2,NA,TRBJ2-3,CASSIEGGRPTDTQYF,TGTGCCAGTAGTATAGAAGGCGGGAGGCCCACAGATACGCAGTATTTT
TRBV15,NA,NA,TRBJ2-2,CATSRGGRGTGELFF,TGTGCCACCAGCAGGGGGGGACGGGGCACCGGGGAGCTGTTTTTT
TRBV6-1,TRBD1,NA,TRBJ2-3,CASNYRGSVDTQYF,TGTGCCAGCAATTACAGGGGATCGGTAGATACGCAGTATTTT
TRBV5-6,NA,NA,TRBJ1-4,CASSSRGPLIEKLFF,TGTGCCAGCAGCTCGCGGGGGCCCCTAATAGAAAAACTGTTTTTT
TRBV6-5,TRBD1,NA,TRBJ1-1,CATLGQGNTEAFF,TGTGCCACCTTGGGACAGGGGAACACTGAAGCTTTCTTT
TRBV5-4,NA,NA,TRBJ2-1,CASSTRWANEQFF,TGTGCCAGCAGTACCCGGTGGGCCAATGAGCAGTTCTTC
TRBV10-3,NA,NA,TRBJ2-7,CAIGGGGSYEQYF,TGTGCCATAGGGGGTGGCGGGAGCTACGAGCAGTACTTC
TRBV7-9,TRBD1,NA,TRBJ1-5,CASSLGDRRSNQPQHF,TGTGCCAGCAGCTTAGGGGACAGACGTAGCAATCAGCCCCAGCATTTT
TRBV7-2,NA,NA,TRBJ2-2,CASSLWGINTGELFF,TGTGCCAGCAGCTTATGGGGCATCAACACCGGGGAGCTGTTTTTT
TRBV4-3,NA,NA,TRBJ1-1,CASSLQMNTEAFF,TGCGCCAGCAGCTTACAGATGAACACTGAAGCTTTCTTT
TRBV29-1,TRBD1,few,TRBJ2-3,CSGWTGSTDTQYF,TGCAGCGGGTGGACAGGATCCACAGATACGCAGTATTTT
TRBV19,NA,NA,TRBJ2-2,CASSSFYGTPGELFF,TGTGCCAGTAGTAGCTTCTATGGGACACCCGGGGAGCTGTTTTTT
TRBV28,TRBD2,few,TRBJ2-1,CASRGSGGPRMEQFF,TGTGCCAGCAGGGGTAGCGGGGGGCCCCGAATGGAGCAGTTCTTC
TRBV29-1,TRBD1,NA,TRBJ1-1,CSVDFQGDEAFF,TGCAGCGTTGATTTCCAGGGGGACGAAGCTTTCTTT
TRBV11-3,NA,NA,TRBJ2-1,CASSLAGNPYNEQFF,TGTGCCAGCAGCTTAGCAGGGAACCCCTACAATGAGCAGTTCTTC
TRBV9,TRBD2,NA,TRBJ2-5,CASSVAGGPQETQYF,TGTGCCAGCAGCGTAGCGGGGGGACCCCAAGAGACCCAGTACTTC
TRBV5-6,NA,NA,TRBJ2-7,CASSSWGQSSYEQYF,TGTGCCAGCAGCTCTTGGGGGCAGAGCTCCTACGAGCAGTACTTC
TRBV11-3,NA,NA,TRBJ2-7,CASSLGGESSYEQYF,TGTGCCAGCAGCTTAGGCGGGGAAAGCTCCTACGAGCAGTACTTC
TRBV7-3,TRBD1,NA,TRBJ2-1,CASSPTGVGEQFF,TGTGCCAGCAGCCCAACAGGGGTGGGTGAGCAGTTCTTC
TRBV2,NA,NA,TRBJ1-2,CASSELANYGYTF,TGTGCCAGCAGTGAACTAGCTAACTATGGCTACACCTTC